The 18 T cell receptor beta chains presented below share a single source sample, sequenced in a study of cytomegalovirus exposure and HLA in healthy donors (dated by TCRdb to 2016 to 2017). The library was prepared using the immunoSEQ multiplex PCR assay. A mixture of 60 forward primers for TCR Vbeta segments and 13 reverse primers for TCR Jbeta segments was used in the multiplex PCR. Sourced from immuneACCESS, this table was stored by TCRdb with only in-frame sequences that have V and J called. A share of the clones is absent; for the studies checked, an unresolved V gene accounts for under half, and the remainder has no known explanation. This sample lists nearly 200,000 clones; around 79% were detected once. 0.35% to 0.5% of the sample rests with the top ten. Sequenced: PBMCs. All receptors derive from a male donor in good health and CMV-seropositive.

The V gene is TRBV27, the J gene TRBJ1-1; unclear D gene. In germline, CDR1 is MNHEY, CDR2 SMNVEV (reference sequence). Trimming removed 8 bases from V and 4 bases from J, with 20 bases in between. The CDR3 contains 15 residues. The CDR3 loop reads CASSLPGTPGTEAFF. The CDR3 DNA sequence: TGTGCCAGCTCTCTACCGGGAACCCCGGGCACTGAAGCTTTCTTT.

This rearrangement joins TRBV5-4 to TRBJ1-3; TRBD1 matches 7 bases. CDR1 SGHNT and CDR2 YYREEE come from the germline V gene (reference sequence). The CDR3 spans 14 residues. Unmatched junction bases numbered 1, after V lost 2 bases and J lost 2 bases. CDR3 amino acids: CASSLQGTGNTIYF. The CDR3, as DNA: TGTGCCAGCAGCTTACAGGGGACTGGAAACACCATATATTTT.

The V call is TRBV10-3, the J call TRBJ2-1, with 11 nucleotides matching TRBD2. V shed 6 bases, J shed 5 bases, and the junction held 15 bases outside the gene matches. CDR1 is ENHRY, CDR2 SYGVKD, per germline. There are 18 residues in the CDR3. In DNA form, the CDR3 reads TGTGCCATCAGCAAAACCCTAGCGGGAGGCCGGGATCACAATGAGCAGTTCTTC. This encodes CAISKTLAGGRDHNEQFF.

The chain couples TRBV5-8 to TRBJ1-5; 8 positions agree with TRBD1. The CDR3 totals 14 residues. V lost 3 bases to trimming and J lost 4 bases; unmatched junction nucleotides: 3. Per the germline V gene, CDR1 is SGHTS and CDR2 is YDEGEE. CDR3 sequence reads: CASSWDRRNQPQHF. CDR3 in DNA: TGTGCCAGCAGCTGGGACAGGAGGAATCAGCCCCAGCATTTT. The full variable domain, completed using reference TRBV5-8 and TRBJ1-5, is EAGVTQSPTHLIKTRGQQATLRCSPISGHTSVYWYQQALGLGLQFLLWYDEGEERNRGNFPPRFSGRQFPNYSSELNVNALELEDSALYLCASSWDRRNQPQHFGDGTRLSIL.

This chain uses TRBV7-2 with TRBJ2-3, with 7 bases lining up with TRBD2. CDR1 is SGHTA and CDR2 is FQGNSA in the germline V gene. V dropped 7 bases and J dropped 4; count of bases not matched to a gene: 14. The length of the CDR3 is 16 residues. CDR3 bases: TGTGCCAGCACTACCGCCGCGGGAGAACTAGCAGATACGCAGTATTTT. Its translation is CASTTAAGELADTQYF.

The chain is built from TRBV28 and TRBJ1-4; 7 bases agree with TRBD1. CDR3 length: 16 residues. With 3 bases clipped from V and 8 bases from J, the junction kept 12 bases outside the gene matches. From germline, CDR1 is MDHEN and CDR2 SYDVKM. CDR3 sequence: CASSFGLRGQGEKLFF. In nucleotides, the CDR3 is TGTGCCAGCAGTTTTGGCTTAAGGGGGCAAGGAGAAAAACTGTTTTTT. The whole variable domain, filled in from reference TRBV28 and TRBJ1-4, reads DVKVTQSSRYLVKRTGEKVFLECVQDMDHENMFWYRQDPGLGLRLIYFSYDVKMKEKGDIPEGYSVSREKKERFSLILESASTNQTSMYLCASSFGLRGQGEKLFFGSGTQLSVL.

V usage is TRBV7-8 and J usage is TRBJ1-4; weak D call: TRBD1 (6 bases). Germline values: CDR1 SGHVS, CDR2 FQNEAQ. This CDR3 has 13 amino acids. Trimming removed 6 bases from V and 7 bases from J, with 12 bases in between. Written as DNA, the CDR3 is TGTGCCAGCAGGGGGGCCGCGAGTGAAAAACTGTTTTTT. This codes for CASRGAASEKLFF.

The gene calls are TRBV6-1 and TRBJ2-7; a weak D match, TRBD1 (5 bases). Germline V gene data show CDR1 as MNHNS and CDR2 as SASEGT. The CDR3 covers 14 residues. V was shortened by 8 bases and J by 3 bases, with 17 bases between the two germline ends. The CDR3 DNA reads TGTGCCAGCCTTGGGGCATGGACGGACTACGAGCAGTACTTC. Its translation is CASLGAWTDYEQYF.

The CDR3 region is CASSLRELAGDNEQFF. The DNA for the CDR3 is TGCGCCAGCAGCTTGCGGGAGCTAGCGGGGGACAATGAGCAGTTCTTC. The gene calls are TRBV5-1 and TRBJ2-1; 10 bases align to TRBD2. There are 16 residues in the CDR3. CDR1 and CDR2 from the germline V gene are SGHRS and YFSETQ. Losses at the gene ends were 1 base for V and 5 bases for J; bases not matched to a gene: 6.

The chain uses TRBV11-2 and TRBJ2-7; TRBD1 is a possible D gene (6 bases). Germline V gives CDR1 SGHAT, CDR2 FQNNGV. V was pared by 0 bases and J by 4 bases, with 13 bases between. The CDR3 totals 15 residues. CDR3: CASSLDPGALYEQYF. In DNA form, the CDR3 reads TGTGCCAGCAGCTTAGATCCAGGGGCCTTGTACGAGCAGTACTTC.

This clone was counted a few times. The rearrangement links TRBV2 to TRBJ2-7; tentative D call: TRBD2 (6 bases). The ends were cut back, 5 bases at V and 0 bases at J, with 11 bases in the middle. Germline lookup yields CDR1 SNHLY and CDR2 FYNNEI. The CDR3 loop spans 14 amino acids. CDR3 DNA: TGTGCCAGCAGTTATAGCGGCCCCTCCTACGAGCAGTACTTC. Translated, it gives CASSYSGPSYEQYF.

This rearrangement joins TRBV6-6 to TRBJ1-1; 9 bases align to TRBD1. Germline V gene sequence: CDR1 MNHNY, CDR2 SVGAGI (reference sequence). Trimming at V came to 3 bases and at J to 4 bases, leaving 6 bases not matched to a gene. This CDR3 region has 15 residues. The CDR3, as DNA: TGTGCCAGCAGTTATTATTTGGACAGGGGCACTGAAGCTTTCTTT. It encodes CASSYYLDRGTEAFF.

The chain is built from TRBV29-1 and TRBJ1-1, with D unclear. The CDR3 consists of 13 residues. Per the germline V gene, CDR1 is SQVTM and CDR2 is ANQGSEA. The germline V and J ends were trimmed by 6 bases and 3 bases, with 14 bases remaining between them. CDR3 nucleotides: TGCAGCGTGTGGACTCAAATGGACACTGAAGCTTTCTTT. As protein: CSVWTQMDTEAFF. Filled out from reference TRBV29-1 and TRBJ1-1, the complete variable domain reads SAVISQKPSRDICQRGTSLTIQCQVDSQVTMMFWYRQQPGQSLTLIATANQGSEATYESGFVIDKFPISRPNLTFSTLTVSNMSPEDSSIYLCSVWTQMDTEAFFGQGTRLTVV.

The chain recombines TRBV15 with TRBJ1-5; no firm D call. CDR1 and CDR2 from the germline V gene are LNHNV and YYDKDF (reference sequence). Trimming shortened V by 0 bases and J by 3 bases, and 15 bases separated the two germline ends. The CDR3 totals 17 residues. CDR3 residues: CATSRDGGSLINQPQHF. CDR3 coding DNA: TGTGCCACCAGCAGAGATGGCGGCAGCCTAATCAATCAGCCCCAGCATTTT.

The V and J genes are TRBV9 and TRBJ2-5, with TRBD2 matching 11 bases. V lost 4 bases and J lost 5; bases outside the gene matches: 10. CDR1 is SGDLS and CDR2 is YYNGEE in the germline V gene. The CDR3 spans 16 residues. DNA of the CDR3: TGTGCCAGCAGCTCCCAAATAGCGGGAGGGGGGGAGACCCAGTACTTC. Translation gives CASSSQIAGGGETQYF.

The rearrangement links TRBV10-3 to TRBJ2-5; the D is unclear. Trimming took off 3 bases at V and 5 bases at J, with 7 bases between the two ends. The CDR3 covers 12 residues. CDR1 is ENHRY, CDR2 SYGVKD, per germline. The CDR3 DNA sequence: TGTGCCATCAGTGATAATGCGGAGACCCAGTACTTC. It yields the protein CAISDNAETQYF.

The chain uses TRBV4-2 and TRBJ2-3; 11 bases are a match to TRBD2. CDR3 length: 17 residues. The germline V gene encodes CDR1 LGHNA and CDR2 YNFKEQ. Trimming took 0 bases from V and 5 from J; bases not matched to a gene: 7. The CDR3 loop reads CASSQEVAGGPGDTQYF. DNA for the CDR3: TGTGCCAGCAGCCAAGAAGTAGCGGGAGGGCCGGGAGATACGCAGTATTTT.

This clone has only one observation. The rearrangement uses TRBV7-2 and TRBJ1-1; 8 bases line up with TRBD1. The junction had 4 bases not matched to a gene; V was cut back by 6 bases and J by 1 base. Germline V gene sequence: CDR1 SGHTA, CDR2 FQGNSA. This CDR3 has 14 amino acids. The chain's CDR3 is CASSFTGGNTEAFF. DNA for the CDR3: TGTGCCAGCAGTTTTACAGGGGGGAACACTGAAGCTTTCTTT. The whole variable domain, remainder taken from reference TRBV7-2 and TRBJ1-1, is GAGVSQSPSNKVTEKGKDVELRCDPISGHTALYWYRQSLGQGLEFLIYFQGNSAPDKSGLPSDRFSAERTGGSVSTLTIQRTQQEDSAVYLCASSFTGGNTEAFFGQGTRLTVV.